This TCR beta chain comes out of a study of cytotoxic CD8 clonotypes in ibrutinib-treated CLL listed by TCRdb under 2021. Background on the whole study: The cohort included roughly 15 treatment-naive and approximately eleven relapsed/refractory patients; 17 were IGHV unmutated. An average of about 250,000 productive templates and some 99,000 productive rearrangements was obtained per sample. Of the approximately 86 people in the trial, 26 had longitudinal samples available. Response samples were taken after a median of approximately a year on treatment, ranging from about 6 to 40 months. All remission and progressive disease samples were collected while patients were still receiving ibrutinib. Cryopreserved peripheral blood mononuclear cells were collected before treatment, at response, and at either disease progression or sustained remission. Responses were partial in roughly 24 patients and complete in 2; after median approximately 69 months follow-up, about 15 stayed in remission and 12 progressed.

As concerns this clone: Its antigen is still unknown. No much larger clone is present one base from it, and per-base qualities are unavailable.

A MiSeq instrument was used for deep resolution sequencing, which targeted depths ranging from 1 in 1 million up to 1 in 200,000 T cells, with coverage averaging 10x for each clonotype. The immunoSEQ hsTCRB Kit was used to generate the TCR beta libraries. In the source study's methods: The data were analyzed with ImmunoSEQ Analyzer and ImmunoSEQ Data Assistant, and V, D and J gene assignments followed IMGT definitions. Clonality, which ranges from 0 to 1, was calculated by subtracting the normalized Shannon entropy of productive rearrangement frequencies from one. Only overrepresented clonotypes making up at least 0.05% of the repertoire of each patient were included in the public clonotype analysis. About a dozen repertoires from age-matched healthy donors, obtained from immuneACCESS, served as clonality controls. The source is immuneACCESS, and TCRdb retained only in-frame sequences with V and J called. Part of the clones is not carried over; for the studies checked, unresolved V genes explain less than half of this, and the remainder is unexplained. The V and J calls and the clone size are those of that table, but D and trimming were determined from the DNA. Counted in this sample were tens of thousands of clones; nearly 70% of them appeared once. The top ten hold around an eighth of the sample.

General study outcomes and caveats: Sampling times were not matched between patients in sustained remission and patients whose disease was progressing, and lymph node repertoires were not examined. An increase in clonality was observed at ibrutinib response, with clonality remaining stable during sustained remission and falling back toward baseline at progression. Public clonotypes were rare and either contracted or stayed stable during treatment, and the rise in clonality at ibrutinib response reflected the expansion of private clonotypes. Baseline clonality exceeded that of age-matched healthy donors and correlated strongly with circulating CD8+ T-cell counts.

Sample time point, as interpreted from the label and publication: about a year on ibrutinib. Roughly 2 micrograms of genomic DNA were extracted from cryopreserved PBMCs for TCR beta library preparation. High-throughput TCR beta sequencing was performed on longitudinal blood samples from CLL patients receiving ibrutinib monotherapy. The patients took part in an open-label, single-center phase 2 trial of ibrutinib monotherapy. The source material was PBMCs, sampled after 12 months of ibrutinib treatment. This receptor was identified in a human donor with chronic lymphocytic leukemia.

The CDR3 is CASTPYRVGTGELFF. The DNA is as follows: TGTGCCAGCACCCCGTACAGGGTGGGCACCGGGGAGCTGTTTTTT. The V and J segments used are TRBV7-9 and TRBJ2-2, with TRBD1 perhaps the D gene, on 6 matching bases. From its cysteine to its phenylalanine, the CDR3 spans 15 amino acids. The retained sequence is limited to the CDR3, 45 bases, with the frame set at the first base. The germline V gene (reference sequence) supplies CDR1 SEHNR and CDR2 FQNEAQ. V is cut by 7 bases and J by 4 bases, and the space between the germline ends is 16 bases.